The 24 T cell receptor beta chains below were found in one sample sequenced in a study of T cells in Graves' hyperthyroidism and ophthalmopathy. Amplified TCR beta CDR3 regions derived from RNA transcripts. With the HTBI primer set, the TCR CDR3 went through a first round of RT-PCR. TCRdb called the multiplex PCR reads again in MiXCR, with one record for every CDR3 protein. In the table there are some 580,000 distinct CDR3 sequences, 16% of which are singletons. Input material: blood. The receptors originated from a woman between 40 and 55 years old with Graves' ophthalmopathy.

This clonotype was seen a handful of times. The chain employs TRBV6-1 and TRBJ1-5, with D possibly TRBD1 on 5 matching bases. The CDR3 has 17 amino acids. The ends were cut back, 2 bases at V and 4 bases at J, with 18 bases in the middle. In germline, CDR1 is MNHNS, CDR2 SASEGT. This chain's CDR3 is CASSETHGVGQNQPQHF. In DNA form, the CDR3 reads TGTGCCAGCAGTGAAACTCATGGAGTGGGGCAGAATCAGCCCCAGCATTTT.

The gene calls are TRBV6-2 or TRBV6-3 and TRBJ2-3; 9 nucleotides align to TRBD2. Germline CDR1 MNHEY, CDR2 SVGEGT. V gave up 2 bases and J gave up 5 bases; unmatched junction bases: 17. The CDR3 covers 19 residues. This CDR3 is CASSYTPGLAGGVGDTQYF. The CDR3 DNA reads TGTGCCAGCAGTTACACCCCCGGTTTGGCGGGAGGGGTTGGAGATACGCAGTATTTT.

The chain joins TRBV6-2 or TRBV6-3 to TRBJ2-1, with a possible D match to TRBD2 (6 bases). CDR1 MNHEY and CDR2 SVGEGT come from the germline V gene. The CDR3 loop spans 17 amino acids. Trimming removed 6 bases at V and 0 bases at J, with 18 bases between. CDR3 bases: TGTGCCAGCAGCGTTACTTCTAGCGCAAGCTCCTACAATGAGCAGTTCTTC. This encodes CASSVTSSASSYNEQFF.

V usage is TRBV7-9 and J usage is TRBJ1-2; D unresolved. Looked up from germline, CDR1 is SEHNR and CDR2 is FQNEAQ (reference sequence). V lost 5 bases to trimming and J lost 10 bases, with 11 bases between them. The CDR3 extends over 11 amino acids. The DNA of the CDR3 is TGTGCCAGCAGCGAATCGACCTTCTACACCTTC. As protein: CASSESTFYTF.

The rearrangement joins TRBV19 to TRBJ1-3, with 7 bases fitting TRBD1. The CDR3 sequence is 15 residues long. The ends lost 4 bases at V and 2 bases at J; junction bases unmatched: 5. The germline CDR1 and CDR2 sequences are LNHDA and SQIVND (reference sequence). The CDR3 DNA sequence: TGTGCCAGTAGTAAAGGGGGCTACGCTGGAAACACCATATATTTT. Encoded protein: CASSKGGYAGNTIYF. Using reference TRBV19 and TRBJ1-3 for the parts outside the CDR3, the full variable domain is DGGITQSPKYLFRKEGQNVTLSCEQNLNHDAMYWYRQDPGQGLRLIYYSQIVNDFQKGDIAEGYSVSREKKESFPLTVTSAQKNPTAFYLCASSKGGYAGNTIYFGEGSWLTVV.

This clonotype was seen many times. The V and J genes are TRBV6-1 and TRBJ1-5; tentative D call: TRBD1 (5 bases). CDR3 length: 17 residues. CDR1 and CDR2 from the germline V gene are MNHNS and SASEGT. V was pared by 2 bases and J by 7 bases, with 21 bases between. CDR3 bases: TGTGCCAGCAGTGAACCCTCCTCGACAGATCGGGAACAGCCCCAGCATTTT. It encodes CASSEPSSTDREQPQHF.

This clonotype was detected a few times. The chain links TRBV5-5 to TRBJ1-5; D perhaps matches TRBD1 (5 bases). The V gene lost 3 bases and the J gene lost 1 base, with 14 bases spanning the gap. Looked up from germline, CDR1 is SGHKS and CDR2 is YYEKEE (reference sequence). This CDR3 is built from 16 residues. The CDR3 reads CASSSNVDRSNQPQHF. The CDR3 bases are TGTGCCAGCAGCTCGAATGTTGACAGAAGCAATCAGCCCCAGCATTTT.

This clonotype was recorded at least ten times. The chain is built from TRBV6-1 and TRBJ1-1; 8 bases are a match to TRBD1. CDR1 is MNHNS, CDR2 SASEGT, per germline. The CDR3 is 14 residues long. The junction had 8 bases not matched to a gene; V was cut back by 5 bases and J by 6 bases. CDR3 sequence: CASSPRTGRAEAFF. The CDR3 nucleotides read TGTGCCAGCAGTCCCCGGACAGGGAGGGCTGAAGCTTTCTTT.

This clonotype showed up just a few times. The chain recombines TRBV6-2 or TRBV6-3 with TRBJ1-5, with a possible D match to TRBD1 (5 bases). CDR1 and CDR2 (germline): MNHEY, SVGEGT. The V and J ends lost 0 bases and 0 bases respectively, with 15 bases between them. The CDR3 runs 18 residues. CDR3 DNA: TGTGCCAGCAGTTACTCATTTGGGGACCTGTATAGCAATCAGCCCCAGCATTTT. Protein sequence: CASSYSFGDLYSNQPQHF.

The rearrangement uses TRBV29-1 and TRBJ1-1, with D perhaps matching TRBD1 (5 bases). Germline-derived CDR1 and CDR2 are SQVTM and ANQGSEA. The CDR3 is 15 residues long. The V gene lost 5 bases and the J gene lost 5 bases, with 21 bases spanning the gap. In DNA, the CDR3 is TGCAGCGTTAGAGGGGCCCCAGAATTCGCGACTGAAGCTTTCTTT. It translates to CSVRGAPEFATEAFF.

On this clonotype: A much larger clone differs by one base, so this may be a read error. The chain joins TRBV7-9 to TRBJ1-1; 8 nucleotides agree with TRBD1. The CDR3 extends over 15 amino acids. The V and J ends lost 2 bases and 2 bases, in that order; junction bases with no gene match: 4. Looked up from germline, CDR1 is SEHNR and CDR2 is FQNEAQ (reference sequence). The CDR3 bases are TGTGCCAGCAGCTTAATTACAGGGGGAAACACTGAAGCTTTCTTT. Its protein product is CASSLITGGNTEAFF.

This clonotype was detected many times. CDR3 DNA sequence: TGTGCCAGCAGTAATGGGGGGTATTTCTACGAGCAGTACTTC. As protein: CASSNGGYFYEQYF. V is TRBV27 and J is TRBJ2-7; D perhaps matches TRBD2 (6 bases). V was cut by 5 bases and J by 3 bases, with 14 bases left in between. The germline V gene encodes CDR1 MNHEY and CDR2 SMNVEV (reference sequence). The CDR3 is 14 amino acids.

This clonotype was counted a single time. The chain combines TRBV24-1 with TRBJ1-1; D ambiguous. The CDR3 is made up of 13 amino acids. Germline values: CDR1 KGHDR, CDR2 SFDVKD. V lost 3 bases to trimming and J lost 1 base, with 5 bases between them. The CDR3: CATSDTENTEAFF. CDR3 in DNA: TGTGCCACCAGTGATACAGAGAACACTGAAGCTTTCTTT.

The table lists this clonotype with many counts. The rearrangement uses TRBV9 and TRBJ2-7; TRBD1 agrees at 10 bases. This CDR3 has 16 amino acids. CDR1 and CDR2 from the germline V gene are SGDLS and YYNGEE. V shed 4 bases, J shed 5 bases, and the junction held 12 bases outside the gene matches. CDR3 loop: CASSSNSGTGVHEQYF. In DNA, the CDR3 is TGTGCCAGCAGCTCCAACTCTGGGACAGGGGTACACGAGCAGTACTTC.

This clonotype was seen a handful of times. The genes are TRBV6-1 and TRBJ2-2; D remains ambiguous. Germline V lookup: CDR1 MNHNS, CDR2 SASEGT. The V and J ends lost 1 base and 3 bases respectively, with 3 bases between them. The CDR3 is made up of 13 amino acids. The CDR3 sequence: CASSEDYTGELFF. The CDR3 bases are TGTGCCAGCAGTGAAGATTACACCGGGGAGCTGTTTTTT.

This clonotype was detected many times. V usage is TRBV18 and J usage is TRBJ1-1; D possibly corresponds to TRBD1 (5 bases). The CDR3 has 12 residues. Trimming stripped 3 bases from V and 6 bases from J, with 8 bases between. Germline V CDR1 and CDR2: KGHSH, LQKENI. CDR3 nucleotide sequence: TGTGCCAGCTCACCGGGGGTCGCTGAAGCTTTCTTT. It specifies CASSPGVAEAFF.

The chain is built from TRBV20-1 and TRBJ2-2; D is ambiguous. The CDR3 consists of 15 residues. Germline V gene sequence: CDR1 DFQATT, CDR2 SNEGSKA (reference sequence). V lost 3 bases, J lost 1 base, and 12 bases lay in between. In DNA, the CDR3 is TGCAGTGCTAGTAGGTTCGGTGGGAACACCGGGGAGCTGTTTTTT. Translating gives CSASRFGGNTGELFF.

This clonotype was seen more than once but under ten times. The chain couples TRBV10-3 to TRBJ2-7, with unresolved D. This CDR3 is 16 amino acids long. Germline loops: CDR1 ENHRY, CDR2 SYGVKD. Trimming took 0 bases from V and 5 from J, leaving 17 bases between them. The CDR3 loop is CAISESRREIGDEQYF. The CDR3 DNA reads as TGTGCCATCAGTGAGTCACGAAGGGAAATCGGAGACGAGCAGTACTTC.

There are many counts of this clonotype. The J gene is TRBJ2-1, the V gene TRBV7-3; TRBD2 matches 13 bases. The CDR3 contains 16 residues. The junction had 5 bases not matched to a gene; V was cut back by 4 bases and J by 5 bases. Germline V gene data show CDR1 as SGHTA and CDR2 as FQGTGA. The chain's CDR3 is CASSSAGTSGNNEQFF. DNA of the CDR3: TGTGCCAGCAGCTCCGCCGGGACTAGCGGGAACAATGAGCAGTTCTTC. The whole variable domain, filled in from reference TRBV7-3 and TRBJ2-1, reads GAGVSQTPSNKVTEKGKYVELRCDPISGHTALYWYRQSLGQGPEFLIYFQGTGAADDSGLPNDRFFAVRPEGSVSTLKIQRTERGDSAVYLCASSSAGTSGNNEQFFGPGTRLTVL.

This clonotype has only one observation. The V and J genes are TRBV11-2 and TRBJ2-7; D unresolved. Trimming shortened V by 3 bases and J by 3 bases, and 9 bases separated the two germline ends. The germline V gene encodes CDR1 SGHAT and CDR2 FQNNGV. The CDR3 is 13 residues long. The CDR3 protein is CASSFVESYEQYF. The CDR3 DNA reads TGTGCCAGCAGCTTTGTGGAAAGCTACGAGCAGTACTTC.

This clonotype occurred many times. The V and J genes are TRBV30 and TRBJ1-1, with D maybe TRBD1 (6 bases). The CDR3 is made up of 13 amino acids. V lost 5 bases, J lost 2 bases, and 12 bases lay in between. Germline-derived CDR1 and CDR2 are GTSNPN and SVGIG (reference sequence). The CDR3 DNA is TGTGCCTGGTCTCGGACAGCTAACACTGAAGCTTTCTTT. Protein product: CAWSRTANTEAFF.

This clonotype was picked up many times. CDR3 sequence (DNA): TGCAGCGTGACACCTACACGACAGTATGGCTACACCTTC. It yields the protein CSVTPTRQYGYTF. The genes are TRBV29-1 and TRBJ1-2; D possibly corresponds to TRBD1 (5 bases). The CDR3 consists of 13 residues. V was cut by 6 bases and J by 5 bases, with 16 bases left in between. Germline CDR1 and CDR2: SQVTM and ANQGSEA.

This clonotype was seen at least ten times. The chain carries TRBV11-2 and TRBJ2-2; 10 bases agree with TRBD2. The J segment lost 7 bases and the V segment lost 6 bases, leaving 11 bases of the junction unmatched. Germline CDR1 reads SGHAT; CDR2 reads FQNNGV. The CDR3 contains 16 residues. CDR3 sequence: CASSSIAGGPHGELFF. The CDR3 DNA follows: TGTGCCAGCAGTTCCATAGCGGGGGGCCCGCACGGGGAGCTGTTTTTT.

The V gene is TRBV2, the J gene TRBJ2-5; 7 bases agree with TRBD2. The germline V gene has CDR1 SNHLY and CDR2 FYNNEI. This CDR3 is built from 14 residues. V gave up 3 bases and J gave up 5 bases; unmatched junction bases: 6. CDR3 nucleotides: TGTGCCAGCAGTGAGGGGTGGGAGGGGGAGACCCAGTACTTC. It codes for CASSEGWEGETQYF. The full variable domain, with the rest looked up from reference TRBV2 and TRBJ2-5, is EPEVTQTPSHQVTQMGQEVILRCVPISNHLYFYWYRQILGQKVEFLVSFYNNEISEKSEIFDDQFSVERPDGSNFTLKIRSTKLEDSAMYFCASSEGWEGETQYFGPGTRLLVL.